This T cell receptor (beta chain) was captured in a study of blood T cell repertoires in COVID-19. Only in-frame clones appear in the TCRdb table, and some are missing; sequencing was by immunoSEQ multiplex PCR. The sample records 40,000 to 60,000 clones, approximately 86% being singletons. Trimming cost V 4 bases and J 10 bases, with 14 bases left between them. Germline V gene data show CDR1 as SGHDN and CDR2 as FVKESK. The CDR3 contains 14 residues. The rearrangement links TRBV14 to TRBJ2-6; TRBD2 is a possible D gene (6 bases). Sequences were obtained from peripheral blood. The TCR was taken from an elderly man with active COVID-19. CDR3 sequence (DNA): TGTGCCAGCAGCCCTTTGGGAGGCTTGAACGTCCTGACTTTC. Protein: CASSPLGGLNVLTF. Looking up the rest from reference TRBV14 and TRBJ2-6 gives the full variable domain: EAGVTQFPSHSVIEKGQTVTLRCDPISGHDNLYWYRRVMGKEIKFLLHFVKESKQDESGMPNNRFLAERTGGTYSTLKVQPAELEDSGVYFCASSPLGGLNVLTFGAGSRLTVL.